These T cell receptor beta chains were read from a single sample in a study of T cell repertoires in cytomegalovirus infection. TCRdb processed the reads anew with MiXCR; each CDR3 protein has one entry. The table shows under 200,000 distinct CDR3 sequences, with about 30% occurring only once. The sample consisted of PBMCs. The receptors here all came from a human donor in good health (CMV status not recorded). Some clones in this sample may be carry-over from other donors' samples. The CDR3 runs from the conserved cysteine through the conserved F or W. Each record gives: CDR3 DNA, CDR3 protein, clone size, D gene, J gene, V gene. A D gene is named only where the DNA matches it firmly. Clone size is given for some rows only: seen once, a few or many times, or a class if the clone is expanded.

TGTGCCAGCAGGGGGACAGGGGTCACTGAAGCTTTCTTT,CASRGTGVTEAFF,-,TRBD1,TRBJ1-1,TRBV6-1
TGTGCCAGCAGCCGACCACTAGCGGAAAGCTCCTACAATGAGCAGTTCTTC,CASSRPLAESSYNEQFF,-,TRBD2,TRBJ2-1,TRBV11-2
TGTGCCAGTAGTATGGGACTCTACGAGCAGTACTTC,CASSMGLYEQYF,-,-,TRBJ2-7,TRBV19
TGTGCCAGCAGCTTACAGGCTAGCGGGGTCACTAATGAGCAGTTCTTC,CASSLQASGVTNEQFF,few,TRBD2,TRBJ2-1,TRBV11-1
TGCAGTGCTAGGGGGACAGGGGGCTGGAACACCGGGGAGCTGTTTTTT,CSARGTGGWNTGELFF,-,TRBD1,TRBJ2-2,TRBV20-1
TGTGCCACCTCGGGACAGGTGTTATCTGAAGCTTTCTTT,CATSGQVLSEAFF,-,TRBD1,TRBJ1-1,TRBV2
TGCAGTGCTAGAGACGTTCTTAGCCTCGATGAGCAGTTCTTC,CSARDVLSLDEQFF,few,-,TRBJ2-1,TRBV20-1
TGTGCCAGTTCCTCGCCCCAGAGGGGGAAGAACACCGGGGAGCTGTTTTTT,CASSSPQRGKNTGELFF,few,-,TRBJ2-2,TRBV6-6
TGTGCCAGCAGCACGAGAGAGGGGGCCCTCCACAATGAGCAGTTCTTC,CASSTREGALHNEQFF,few,TRBD1,TRBJ2-1,TRBV7-2
TGCGCCAGCAGCCTGGCTGGGCAGGGGAACTACGAGCAGTACTTC,CASSLAGQGNYEQYF,-,-,TRBJ2-7,TRBV5-1
TGCGCCAGCAGCTTTGAGGGGGTCGGCTACACCTTC,CASSFEGVGYTF,-,-,TRBJ1-2,TRBV5-1
TGTGCCAGCAGCGCGGACAGCTTGTCCACCTACGAGCAGTACTTC,CASSADSLSTYEQYF,few,-,TRBJ2-7,TRBV11-2